The next 23 T cell receptor beta chains were all read from a single sample in a study of T-cell memory formation after mild COVID-19. One entry per CDR3 protein results from TCRdb running MiXCR on the 5' RACE reads. Counted here are 100,000 to 130,000 distinct CDR3 sequences, approximately 15% occurring once; the ten biggest clones make up under 45%. Sequenced: PBMCs or a T cell subset sorted from them (not recorded which). The receptors originated from a man younger than 30 who had mild COVID-19 (a few samples of this study predate the infection). Cell type and time point are not known.

J is TRBJ2-7 and V is TRBV19; TRBD2 aligns across 7 bases. CDR1 is LNHDA and CDR2 is SQIVND in the germline V gene (reference sequence). The CDR3 spans 15 residues. V lost 5 bases and J lost 4; bases outside the gene matches: 11. CDR3 bases: TGTGCCAGTAGTTCCGGGCTAGCGGCCAATTACGAGCAGTACTTC. Protein product: CASSSGLAANYEQYF.

V is TRBV6-1 and J is TRBJ2-5, with D hard to call. Trimming left V 4 bases short and J 5 bases short, with 8 bases between. Germline V gene lookup returns CDR1 MNHNS and CDR2 SASEGT. CDR3 size: 12 residues. The CDR3, as DNA: TGTGCCAGCAGTGCCAGCACGGAGACCCAGTACTTC. This encodes CASSASTETQYF.

The V gene is TRBV11-2, the J gene TRBJ2-3, with TRBD2 matching over 14 bases. Trimming at V came to 5 bases and at J to 2 bases, leaving 6 bases not matched to a gene. Per germline, CDR1 SGHAT and CDR2 FQNNGV. The CDR3 totals 17 residues. CDR3 amino acids: CASSPGLAGVHTDTQYF. The CDR3 nucleotides are TGTGCCAGCAGCCCGGGACTAGCGGGGGTACACACAGATACGCAGTATTTT.

This clonotype was recorded a few times. The chain is built from TRBV7-9 and TRBJ1-1; 10 bases align to TRBD1. Germline V gene lookup returns CDR1 SEHNR and CDR2 FQNEAQ (reference sequence). The J segment lost 8 bases and the V segment lost 5 bases, leaving 8 bases of the junction unmatched. The CDR3 extends over 14 amino acids. CDR3 DNA sequence: TGTGCCAGCAGCCGACCGGGACAGGGGAGCGAAGCTTTCTTT. It codes for CASSRPGQGSEAFF.

The rearrangement links TRBV6-2 or TRBV6-3 to TRBJ1-5; D gene ambiguous. The V gene's germline CDR1 is MNHEY and CDR2 SVGEGT. The CDR3 is made up of 13 amino acids. Trimming removed 4 bases at V and 9 bases at J, with 13 bases between. For the CDR3, the DNA is TGTGCCAGCAGTTTAAATCTCGGTCGGCCCCAGCATTTT. Translating gives CASSLNLGRPQHF.

This chain joins TRBV28 and TRBJ2-2; TRBD1 is a possible D gene (5 bases). CDR3 length: 14 residues. The V end was cut by 2 bases, the J end by 4 bases, with 8 bases between. CDR1 MDHEN and CDR2 SYDVKM come from the germline V gene. The CDR3 DNA sequence: TGTGCCAGCAGTTTAAGGGGCCGCACCGGGGAGCTGTTTTTT. This gives the protein CASSLRGRTGELFF.

This clonotype appeared a few times. V gene TRBV19 combines with J gene TRBJ2-2; 7 bases map to TRBD1. CDR3 length: 16 amino acids. Germline CDR1 LNHDA, CDR2 SQIVND (reference sequence). Losses at the gene ends were 0 bases for V and 3 bases for J; bases not matched to a gene: 4. CDR3 in DNA: TGTGCCAGTAGTATAGATCTGACAGGGTACACCGGGGAGCTGTTTTTT. Translated, it gives CASSIDLTGYTGELFF.

The CDR3 nucleotides are TGTGCCAGCAGCTTAGCGAAGACAGTGGAGGACTATGGCTACACCTTC. Its protein product is CASSLAKTVEDYGYTF. The rearrangement joins TRBV7-2 to TRBJ1-2; D is possibly TRBD1 (5 bases). Trimming removed 0 bases from V and 3 bases from J, with 14 bases in between. Germline CDR1 is SGHTA and CDR2 is FQGNSA. This CDR3 spans 16 amino acids. Supplemented by reference TRBV7-2 and TRBJ1-2, the full variable domain reads GAGVSQSPSNKVTEKGKDVELRCDPISGHTALYWYRQSLGQGLEFLIYFQGNSAPDKSGLPSDRFSAERTGGSVSTLTIQRTQQEDSAVYLCASSLAKTVEDYGYTFGSGTRLTVV.

The chain combines TRBV29-1 with TRBJ2-1, with 7 bases that match TRBD1. The V segment lost 2 bases and the J segment 6 bases; nucleotides outside the gene matches: 7. This CDR3 comprises 14 residues. Germline V CDR1 and CDR2: SQVTM, ANQGSEA. The CDR3 DNA reads as TGCAGCGTTGAAAGACAGGGTGGTGGCAATGAGCAGTTCTTC. It yields the protein CSVERQGGGNEQFF.

The CDR3 bases are TGTGCCAGCAGTCGAAAGATGGGGGGGATCCAGGGCGAGCAGTACTTC. Amino acids: CASSRKMGGIQGEQYF. This rearrangement joins TRBV12-3 or TRBV12-4 to TRBJ2-7, with 7 nucleotides matching TRBD2. Trimming cost V 5 bases and J 6 bases; bases outside gene matches: 16. CDR3 length: 16 residues.

This clonotype was seen repeatedly, ten times or more. The chain couples TRBV14 to TRBJ2-5; D is undetermined. Germline values: CDR1 SGHDN, CDR2 FVKESK. The V end lost 0 bases, the J end lost 1 base, and 9 bases lay between the germline ends. The CDR3 contains 15 residues. The DNA for the CDR3 is TGTGCCAGCAGCCAAGATCTCGCCAGCCAAGAGACCCAGTACTTC. This sequence encodes CASSQDLASQETQYF.

This clonotype appeared a few times. The CDR3 region is CASSVVAGGAYEQYF. In DNA, the CDR3 is TGTGCCAGCAGCGTAGTTGCGGGGGGAGCCTACGAGCAGTACTTC. This chain connects TRBV9 to TRBJ2-7; 8 positions match TRBD2. V dropped 0 bases and J dropped 2; count of bases not matched to a gene: 4. The CDR3 runs to 15 residues. The germline gives CDR1 SGDLS, CDR2 YYNGEE.

This clonotype was seen only a few times. V and J are TRBV3-1 and TRBJ2-3; 12 nucleotides align to TRBD2. The V and J ends lost 2 bases and 2 bases, in that order; junction bases with no gene match: 8. Germline V gene lookup returns CDR1 LGHDT and CDR2 YNNKEL (reference sequence). The CDR3 sequence is 18 residues long. The CDR3 is CASSQSTGTSGPTDTQYF. CDR3 bases: TGTGCCAGCAGCCAATCCACCGGGACTAGCGGGCCCACAGATACGCAGTATTTT.

This chain uses TRBV4-1 with TRBJ1-2; D gene uncertain. The germline V gene encodes CDR1 MGHRA and CDR2 YSYEKL. CDR3 size: 15 residues. Between the trimmed V and J ends, which lost 1 base and 4 bases, there was a span of 13 bases. The CDR3 protein is CASSQAQARRYGYTF. The CDR3 nucleotides read TGCGCCAGCAGCCAAGCCCAGGCTCGACGCTATGGCTACACCTTC.

This clonotype was seen a handful of times. The rearrangement uses TRBV3-1 and TRBJ2-7, with D possibly being TRBD2 (5 bases). This CDR3 comprises 11 residues. V gave up 4 bases and J gave up 7 bases, with 8 bases separating them. Germline V gene lookup returns CDR1 LGHDT and CDR2 YNNKEL (reference sequence). The CDR3 sequence: CASSPGVEQYF. Here the CDR3 DNA reads TGTGCCAGCAGCCCCGGGGTGGAGCAGTACTTC.

The chain has TRBV2 and TRBJ1-1; maybe TRBD1 (6 bases). V shed 8 bases and J shed 7 bases, with 17 bases lying between them. CDR3 size: 13 residues. Germline CDR1 is SNHLY and CDR2 is FYNNEI. The CDR3: CASSEGGTVEAFF. CDR3 nucleotides: TGTGCCAGCTCGGAGGGGGGAACAGTTGAAGCTTTCTTT.

The rearrangement uses TRBV7-6 and TRBJ2-1; 8 nucleotides agree with TRBD1. The ends lost 1 base at V and 6 bases at J; junction bases unmatched: 11. The CDR3 spans 17 residues. Germline CDR1 reads SGHVS; CDR2 reads FNYEAQ. The CDR3 reads CASSLGLGQDATNEQFF. CDR3 sequence (DNA): TGTGCCAGCAGCTTAGGGTTGGGACAGGACGCAACCAATGAGCAGTTCTTC.

This chain uses TRBV5-1 with TRBJ1-1, with TRBD1 matching 7 bases. V shed 4 bases, J shed 5 bases, and the junction held 11 bases outside the gene matches. Germline V lookup: CDR1 SGHRS, CDR2 YFSETQ. CDR3 length equals 15 residues. This CDR3 reads CASSAHRGIMTEAFF. The CDR3 DNA reads as TGCGCCAGCAGCGCCCACAGGGGTATAATGACTGAAGCTTTCTTT.

The V gene is TRBV7-3, the J gene TRBJ2-3; 7 nucleotides align to TRBD2. Per germline, CDR1 SGHTA and CDR2 FQGTGA. Trimming cost V 1 base and J 2 bases; bases outside gene matches: 3. This CDR3 region has 15 residues. CDR3 coding DNA: TGTGCCAGCAGCTTAAGGGACTACCCCACAGATACGCAGTATTTT. As protein: CASSLRDYPTDTQYF.

The chain couples TRBV21-1 to TRBJ2-7; the table's TRBD2 call for D was not verified on the DNA. TRBV21-1 is labeled a pseudogene. This CDR3 is 15 amino acids long. CDR3 DNA sequence: TGTGCCAGCAGCAAAGAGGAGGGACGGGACTACGAGCAGTACTTC. Protein: CASSKEEGRDYEQYF.

This clonotype was counted at least ten times. This chain joins TRBV7-9 and TRBJ2-4, with D possibly being TRBD2 (5 bases). V was shortened by 3 bases and J by 7 bases, with 7 bases between the two germline ends. This CDR3 is built from 12 residues. The germline V gene encodes CDR1 SEHNR and CDR2 FQNEAQ (reference sequence). The CDR3 loop reads CASSLGGNIQYF. Written as DNA, the CDR3 is TGTGCCAGCAGCTTGGGCGGGAACATTCAGTACTTC.

Only a few counts were recorded for this clonotype. The chain links TRBV6-6 to TRBJ1-1, with D unclear. The length of the CDR3 is 13 residues. Per the germline V gene, CDR1 is MNHNY and CDR2 is SVGAGI (reference sequence). The V end was cut by 7 bases, the J end by 4 bases, with 13 bases between. CDR3 region: CASKAGGSTEAFF. The CDR3 bases are TGTGCCAGCAAGGCCGGCGGGAGCACTGAAGCTTTCTTT.

This clonotype occurred many times. V is TRBV12-3 or TRBV12-4 and J is TRBJ2-5; 7 bases map to TRBD1. There are 16 residues in the CDR3. After removal of 6 bases from V and 4 bases from J, the junction contained 14 bases not matched to a gene. The CDR3 is CASSFTGTPGGETQYF. CDR3 bases: TGTGCCAGCAGCTTCACCGGGACCCCAGGGGGAGAGACCCAGTACTTC.